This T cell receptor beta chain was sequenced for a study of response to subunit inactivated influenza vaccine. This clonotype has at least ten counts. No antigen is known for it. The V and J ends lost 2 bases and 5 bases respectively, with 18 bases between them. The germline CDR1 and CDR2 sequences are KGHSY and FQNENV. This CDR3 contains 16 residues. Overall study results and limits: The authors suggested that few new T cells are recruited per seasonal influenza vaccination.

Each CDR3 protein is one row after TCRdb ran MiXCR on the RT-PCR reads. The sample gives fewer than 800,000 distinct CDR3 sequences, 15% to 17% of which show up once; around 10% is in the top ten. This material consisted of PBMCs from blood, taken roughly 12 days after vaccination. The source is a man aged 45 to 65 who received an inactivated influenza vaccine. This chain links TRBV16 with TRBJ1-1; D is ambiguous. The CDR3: CASSQARPKAGTEAFF. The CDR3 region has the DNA TGTGCCAGCAGCCAAGCCCGACCTAAAGCCGGGACTGAAGCTTTCTTT. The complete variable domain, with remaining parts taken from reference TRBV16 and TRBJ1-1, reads GEEVAQTPKHLVRGEGQKAKLYCAPIKGHSYVFWYQQVLKNEFKFLISFQNENVFDETGMPKERFSAKCLPNSPCSLEIQATKLEDSAVYFCASSQARPKAGTEAFFGQGTRLTVV.